These 30 T cell receptor beta chains came from one sample sequenced in a study of T cell repertoires in cytomegalovirus infection. No antigens are known for them. TCRdb called the reads again in MiXCR, with one record for every CDR3 protein. This sample has some 940,000 distinct CDR3 sequences, with 31% found just once. The sample was cultured CD8+ T cells from PBMCs, taken from culture after CMV antigen stimulation. These receptors came from a human donor in good health (CMV status not recorded). Some clones in this sample may be carry-over from other donors' samples.

This chain links TRBV19 with TRBJ1-1; no clear D. The CDR3 contains 11 residues. Germline assignment: CDR1 LNHDA and CDR2 SQIVND (reference sequence). Deletions cut 7 bases from V and 5 bases from J, with 8 bases between. CDR3 amino acids: CASKGFTEAFF. The CDR3 bases are TGTGCCAGTAAGGGATTTACTGAAGCTTTCTTT.

The chain has TRBV7-4 and TRBJ1-1, with 7 bases fitting TRBD1. CDR3 length: 13 residues. The J segment lost 4 bases and the V segment lost 10 bases, leaving 9 bases of the junction unmatched. Germline-derived CDR1 and CDR2 are SGHVT and SQSDAQ. The CDR3 spells CAISGTAGTEAFF. The DNA for the CDR3 is TGTGCCATCTCCGGGACAGCGGGCACTGAAGCTTTCTTT.

In its sample, this clonotype was seen a few times. The chain uses TRBV19 and TRBJ2-5; possible D gene TRBD1, 5 bases. The CDR3 is made up of 14 amino acids. The germline V gene encodes CDR1 LNHDA and CDR2 SQIVND (reference sequence). V was cut by 10 bases and J by 5 bases, with 20 bases left in between. The CDR3 DNA is TGTGCCACCGCCGCTAGGGGCTTTGGGGAGACCCAGTACTTC. It is translated as CATAARGFGETQYF.

The J gene is TRBJ2-2, the V gene TRBV5-6, with a tentative D call TRBD2 (7 bases). The V and J ends lost 0 bases and 6 bases respectively, with 15 bases between them. In germline, CDR1 is SGHDT, CDR2 YYEEEE. There are 16 residues in the CDR3. In DNA form, the CDR3 reads TGTGCCAGCAGCTTGGCGGGGGGCGGGTTCGCCGGGGAGCTGTTTTTT. This translates into CASSLAGGGFAGELFF.

This rearrangement joins TRBV2 to TRBJ2-1; 12 bases align to TRBD2. The V segment lost 9 bases and the J segment 3 bases; nucleotides outside the gene matches: 3. The CDR3 is 14 residues long. Germline V gene sequence: CDR1 SNHLY, CDR2 FYNNEI. CDR3: CASTGLAGYNEQFF. CDR3 DNA sequence: TGTGCCAGTACGGGACTAGCGGGCTACAATGAGCAGTTCTTC.

The rearrangement links TRBV2 to TRBJ1-5; D is uncertain. V lost 3 bases to trimming and J lost 3 bases, with 6 bases between them. CDR3 size: 13 residues. In germline, CDR1 is SNHLY, CDR2 FYNNEI. The CDR3 DNA reads TGTGCCAGCAGTGACAGGCTCAATCAGCCCCAGCATTTT. It codes for CASSDRLNQPQHF. The full variable domain, with the rest looked up from reference TRBV2 and TRBJ1-5, is EPEVTQTPSHQVTQMGQEVILRCVPISNHLYFYWYRQILGQKVEFLVSFYNNEISEKSEIFDDQFSVERPDGSNFTLKIRSTKLEDSAMYFCASSDRLNQPQHFGDGTRLSIL.

V gene TRBV13 combines with J gene TRBJ1-1, with D unresolved. The germline V gene encodes CDR1 PRHDT and CDR2 FYEKMQ (reference sequence). The CDR3 consists of 14 residues. Trimming took 0 bases from V and 3 from J, leaving 8 bases between them. Here the CDR3 reads CASSLGLGHTEAFF. The CDR3 DNA sequence: TGTGCCAGCAGCTTAGGACTGGGCCACACTGAAGCTTTCTTT.

There are a few counts of this clonotype. The J gene is TRBJ2-1, the V gene TRBV6-5; TRBD1 aligns across 7 bases. V lost 0 bases to trimming and J lost 8 bases; unmatched junction nucleotides: 13. The CDR3 totals 17 residues. Germline-derived CDR1 and CDR2 are MNHEY and SVGAGI. The CDR3 protein is CASSYSGPGGPDDEQFF. The CDR3 DNA is TGTGCCAGCAGTTACTCAGGGCCAGGGGGACCCGACGATGAGCAGTTCTTC.

The chain has TRBV6-1 and TRBJ2-1; possible D gene TRBD1, 5 bases. The CDR3 consists of 10 residues. Germline V gene lookup returns CDR1 MNHNS and CDR2 SASEGT. Trimming removed 8 bases at V and 10 bases at J, with 9 bases between. The DNA for the CDR3 is TGTGCCAGCCTTGGGGCCGAGCAGTTCTTC. Translation: CASLGAEQFF.

The V and J genes are TRBV27 and TRBJ2-3, with D hard to call. This CDR3 has 13 residues. V lost 3 bases and J lost 2, with 6 bases in between. Per the germline V gene, CDR1 is MNHEY and CDR2 is SMNVEV (reference sequence). Here the CDR3 DNA reads TGTGCCAGCAGTTTTAGCCTCACAGATACGCAGTATTTT. This codes for CASSFSLTDTQYF.

This clonotype has just a few counts. CDR3 in DNA: TGCGCCAGCAGCCGTGGGACGCGGGACACTGAAGCTTTCTTT. Amino acids: CASSRGTRDTEAFF. The chain has TRBV4-1 and TRBJ1-1; TRBD1 might be the D (5 bases). V was trimmed by 4 bases and J by 3 bases, leaving 12 bases between them. CDR1 and CDR2 from the germline V gene are MGHRA and YSYEKL. The CDR3 spans 14 residues.

The chain has TRBV24-1 and TRBJ2-4; TRBD1 might be the D (8 bases). CDR1 and CDR2 (germline): KGHDR, SFDVKD. The CDR3 is 14 amino acids. The ends were cut back, 6 bases at V and 6 bases at J, with 14 bases in the middle. CDR3: CATSRTGRGNIQYF. The CDR3 DNA reads TGTGCCACCAGTCGGACAGGGAGGGGAAACATTCAGTACTTC.

This clonotype has just a few counts. The rearrangement links TRBV9 to TRBJ2-2, with a tentative D call TRBD1 (6 bases). V lost 3 bases and J lost 7, with 19 bases in between. Germline CDR1 and CDR2: SGDLS and YYNGEE. There are 16 residues in the CDR3. The CDR3: CASSAPLTGRLGELFF. CDR3 DNA sequence: TGTGCCAGCAGCGCCCCTCTGACAGGAAGGCTCGGGGAGCTGTTTTTT.

V usage is TRBV28 and J usage is TRBJ2-2; D may be TRBD1 (5 bases). CDR1 and CDR2 (germline): MDHEN, SYDVKM. The CDR3 extends over 14 amino acids. V was shortened by 2 bases and J by 6 bases, with 10 bases between the two germline ends. The CDR3 loop reads CASSLVQGSGELFF. The CDR3 DNA sequence: TGTGCCAGCAGTTTAGTGCAGGGCTCCGGGGAGCTGTTTTTT.

This clonotype was found a few times. V usage is TRBV7-9 and J usage is TRBJ2-5, with D maybe TRBD2 (5 bases). Germline-derived CDR1 and CDR2 are SEHNR and FQNEAQ (reference sequence). This CDR3 comprises 14 residues. The germline V and J ends were trimmed by 5 bases and 5 bases, with 15 bases remaining between them. CDR3: CASSAPPRGETQYF. The CDR3, as DNA: TGTGCCAGCAGCGCTCCGCCCAGAGGGGAGACCCAGTACTTC. Looking up the rest from reference TRBV7-9 and TRBJ2-5 gives the full variable domain: DTGVSQNPRHKITKRGQNVTFRCDPISEHNRLYWYRQTLGQGPEFLTYFQNEAQLEKSRLLSDRFSAERPKGSFSTLEIQRTEQGDSAMYLCASSAPPRGETQYFGPGTRLLVL.

This clonotype was seen at least ten times. This rearrangement joins TRBV7-9 to TRBJ2-3; 11 nucleotides match TRBD2. The germline gives CDR1 SEHNR, CDR2 FQNEAQ (reference sequence). The CDR3 is 18 amino acids. Trimming cost V 4 bases and J 0 bases; bases outside gene matches: 9. The CDR3 sequence: CASSSTSGTHPSTDTQYF. DNA of the CDR3: TGTGCCAGCAGCTCGACTAGCGGGACCCACCCTAGCACAGATACGCAGTATTTT.

The V gene is TRBV19, the J gene TRBJ2-3; perhaps TRBD2 as D (5 bases). V was pared by 1 base and J by 1 base, with 6 bases between. The length of the CDR3 is 14 residues. CDR1 and CDR2 from the germline V gene are LNHDA and SQIVND (reference sequence). CDR3 amino acids: CASSIGAGTDTQYF. CDR3 nucleotide sequence: TGTGCCAGTAGTATAGGAGCGGGCACAGATACGCAGTATTTT.

The CDR3, as DNA: TGTGCCAGTCGGTGGGCAGTCAACACTGAAGCTTTCTTT. Its translation is CASRWAVNTEAFF. The chain has TRBV6-4 and TRBJ1-1, with D unresolved. V was pared by 9 bases and J by 2 bases, with 13 bases between. The CDR3 is 13 amino acids. Germline-derived CDR1 and CDR2 are MRHNA and SNTAGT.

J is TRBJ1-2 and V is TRBV25-1; D gene unclear. The CDR3 is 16 amino acids. The germline CDR1 and CDR2 sequences are MGHDK and SYGVNS. V was pared by 0 bases and J by 4 bases, with 15 bases between. This CDR3 reads CASSEYSTQRGYGYTF. The CDR3 DNA reads as TGTGCCAGCAGTGAATATAGCACGCAGCGGGGCTATGGCTACACCTTC.

This clonotype came up many times. This chain connects TRBV11-3 to TRBJ1-5; the D gene is possibly TRBD1 (6 bases). Trimming removed 1 base at V and 3 bases at J, with 22 bases between. Germline lookup yields CDR1 SGHNT and CDR2 YENEEA. The CDR3 extends over 19 amino acids. The CDR3 sequence is CASSLAQPGEKGINQPQHF. The CDR3 bases are TGTGCCAGCAGCTTAGCCCAGCCAGGGGAGAAGGGGATCAATCAGCCCCAGCATTTT.

The chain joins TRBV12-3 or TRBV12-4 to TRBJ1-5; D may be TRBD1 (6 bases). This CDR3 contains 18 residues. With 1 base removed from V and 4 bases from J, the gap between germline ends came to 20 bases. CDR3 protein: CASSLVYHPGQQNQPQHF. DNA of the CDR3: TGTGCCAGCAGTTTAGTATACCACCCCGGACAGCAGAATCAGCCCCAGCATTTT.

A remark on this clonotype: Possible read error: a much larger clone is one base away. The chain is built from TRBV7-6 and TRBJ1-2, with D possibly TRBD1 on 5 matching bases. The CDR3 is 16 amino acids. In germline, CDR1 is SGHVS, CDR2 FNYEAQ. V was shortened by 5 bases and J by 3 bases, with 19 bases between the two germline ends. The DNA for the CDR3 is TGTGCCAGCAGCCCTGGGGAAGATAGGGGTGACTATGGCTACACCTTC. Translation: CASSPGEDRGDYGYTF.

As to this clonotype: An end of the junction does not agree with germline; a read error may underlie this. The rearrangement joins TRBV7-2 to TRBJ1-4; unclear D gene. Germline CDR1 and CDR2: SGHTA and FQGNSA. The CDR3 is made up of 14 amino acids. CDR3 region: CVSSIKYRVGKLFF. The DNA of the CDR3 is TGTGTCAGCAGTATCAAATACCGTGTTGGGAAACTGTTTTTT.

This sequence joins TRBV10-3 and TRBJ1-3, with D uncertain. The V gene's germline CDR1 is ENHRY and CDR2 SYGVKD. With 6 bases removed from V and 2 bases from J, the gap between germline ends came to 17 bases. This CDR3 has 16 residues. The CDR3 loop reads CAIRKWGEGTGNTIYF. DNA for the CDR3: TGTGCCATCAGAAAATGGGGAGAAGGAACTGGAAACACCATATATTTT.

CDR3 protein: CASSQGAGFSYNEQFF. The CDR3 DNA follows: TGCGCCAGCAGCCAAGGAGCGGGGTTCTCCTACAATGAGCAGTTCTTC. This chain joins TRBV4-1 and TRBJ2-1; TRBD2 aligns across 7 bases. Losses at the gene ends were 1 base for V and 0 bases for J; bases not matched to a gene: 3. In germline, CDR1 is MGHRA, CDR2 YSYEKL. This CDR3 is 16 amino acids long.

The chain is built from TRBV12-3 or TRBV12-4 and TRBJ2-7; D call uncertain. With 7 bases removed from V and 6 bases from J, the gap between germline ends came to 13 bases. The CDR3 sequence is 12 residues long. The CDR3 is CASNGRGPEQYV. The CDR3 DNA reads TGTGCCAGCAACGGGCGAGGACCCGAGCAGTACGTC.

This clonotype was observed a few times. The V call is TRBV15, the J call TRBJ2-5; weak D call: TRBD1 (5 bases). V lost 0 bases to trimming and J lost 4 bases, with 9 bases between them. Germline lookup yields CDR1 LNHNV and CDR2 YYDKDF (reference sequence). The CDR3 extends over 14 amino acids. This CDR3 reads CATSREGARETQYF. CDR3 nucleotide sequence: TGTGCCACCAGCAGAGAAGGGGCCCGAGAGACCCAGTACTTC.

Of note for this clonotype: One end of the junction does not line up with germline, which may come from a read error. J is TRBJ1-1 and V is TRBV19; D perhaps matches TRBD1 (6 bases). The CDR3 is 15 residues long. Germline-derived CDR1 and CDR2 are LNHDA and SQIVND (reference sequence). This CDR3 reads CASSPADRLNTEAFF. In nucleotides, the CDR3 is TGTGCCAGTAGTCCAGCAGACAGGTTGAATACTGAAGCTTTCTTT. Drawing the rest from reference TRBV19 and TRBJ1-1, the complete variable domain is DGGITQSPKYLFRKEGQNVTLSCEQNLNHDAMYWYRQDPGQGLRLIYYSQIVNDFQKGDIAEGYSVSREKKESFPLTVTSAQKNPTAFYLCASSPADRLNTEAFFGQGTRLTVV.

Only a few counts were recorded for this clonotype. The rearrangement joins TRBV20-1 to TRBJ2-4; no firm D call. Trimming removed 0 bases from V and 2 bases from J, with 14 bases in between. The CDR3 runs to 16 residues. Germline-derived CDR1 and CDR2 are DFQATT and SNEGSKA (reference sequence). The CDR3 sequence is CSARDLGSIPKNIQYF. For the CDR3, the DNA is TGCAGTGCTAGAGATTTGGGGTCGATTCCCAAAAACATTCAGTACTTC.

In this sample, this clonotype turned up many times. The chain joins TRBV7-6 to TRBJ1-1; D not resolved. This CDR3 comprises 13 residues. Germline V gene data show CDR1 as SGHVS and CDR2 as FNYEAQ. Trimming took 2 bases from V and 5 from J, leaving 9 bases between them. As DNA, the CDR3 is TGTGCCAGCAGCTTAAGTTTCAGAACTGAAGCTTTCTTT. Amino acid sequence: CASSLSFRTEAFF.